These 11 T cell receptor beta chains came from one sample sequenced in a study of blood T cell repertoires in COVID-19. The protocol was immunoSEQ multiplex PCR, while the TCRdb copy is restricted to in-frame clones and leaves out a portion. Altogether roughly 220,000 clones are present, around 90% being singletons, with the ten largest covering about 14%. The sample was PBMCs or T cells enriched from blood (not recorded which). The receptors come from a man aged 30 to 45 who had been exposed to COVID-19.

This chain uses TRBV6-1 with TRBJ1-5; D possibly corresponds to TRBD1 (6 bases). Germline-derived CDR1 and CDR2 are MNHNS and SASEGT. This CDR3 has 15 amino acids. Trimming cost V 2 bases and J 4 bases, with 12 bases left between them. CDR3 DNA sequence: TGTGCCAGCAGTGAAAGTCGGGGGGCTAATCAGCCCCAGCATTTT. Encoded protein: CASSESRGANQPQHF.

About this clone: Other DNA sequences in this specimen translate into the identical CDR3. This sequence joins TRBV11-3 and TRBJ2-1; 7 positions agree with TRBD2. The CDR3 is 15 amino acids. In germline, CDR1 is SGHNT, CDR2 YENEEA. J was trimmed by 8 bases and V by 0 bases; bases with no gene match: 7. CDR3 DNA sequence: TGTGCCAGCAGCTTAGAGGGGGGGGGTTCCCATGAGCAGTTCTTC. This sequence encodes CASSLEGGGSHEQFF.

The gene calls are TRBV5-1 and TRBJ2-1; weak D call: TRBD2 (7 bases). CDR3 length equals 14 residues. Germline assignment: CDR1 SGHRS and CDR2 YFSETQ. V lost 4 bases and J 7 bases, leaving 15 bases between the germline ends. CDR3 sequence: CASSGGAQGNEQFF. The CDR3 DNA is TGCGCCAGCAGCGGGGGGGCCCAAGGAAATGAGCAGTTCTTC. The full variable domain, its missing parts supplied by reference TRBV5-1 and TRBJ2-1, is KAGVTQTPRYLIKTRGQQVTLSCSPISGHRSVSWYQQTPGQGLQFLFEYFSETQRNKGNFPGRFSGRQFSNSRSEMNVSTLELGDSALYLCASSGGAQGNEQFFGPGTRLTVL.

This chain connects TRBV7-8 to TRBJ1-4; TRBD1 matches 7 bases. The germline V gene has CDR1 SGHVS and CDR2 FQNEAQ. After removal of 4 bases from V and 10 bases from J, the junction contained 18 bases not matched to a gene. The CDR3 is 17 residues long. The CDR3 sequence is CASSSSRQTGKGGKLFF. The CDR3 bases are TGTGCCAGCAGCTCCAGCCGGCAGACAGGGAAGGGCGGAAAACTGTTTTTT.

This clone was picked up one time. Here the CDR3 reads CASSLGSGYNSPLHF. The CDR3 DNA reads as TGTGCCAGCAGCTTAGGCTCGGGCTATAATTCACCCCTCCACTTT. V usage is TRBV11-2 and J usage is TRBJ1-6; unclear D gene. Germline CDR1 and CDR2: SGHAT and FQNNGV. Trimming shortened V by 1 base and J by 3 bases, and 7 bases separated the two germline ends. The CDR3 is 15 residues long.

The chain has TRBV9 and TRBJ2-3; 7 nucleotides align to TRBD2. V shed 4 bases and J 4 bases; nucleotides not matched to a gene: 15. The CDR3 runs 17 residues. The germline V gene has CDR1 SGDLS and CDR2 YYNGEE. As DNA, the CDR3 is TGTGCCAGCAGCCCGGGAGGAGGGCAGTTGGTCCCAGATACGCAGTATTTT. It codes for CASSPGGGQLVPDTQYF.

V usage is TRBV24-1 and J usage is TRBJ2-5; 7 bases align to TRBD1. The V gene's germline CDR1 is KGHDR and CDR2 SFDVKD. The CDR3 covers 14 residues. Germline trimming cut 3 bases from V and 2 bases from J; bases unmatched to any gene: 2. The CDR3 sequence: CATSDGTAQETQYF. The CDR3 DNA sequence: TGTGCCACCAGTGATGGGACAGCGCAAGAGACCCAGTACTTC.

The gene calls are TRBV3-1 (or the pseudogene TRBV3-2) and TRBJ1-3; possibly TRBD1 for D (6 bases). Between the trimmed V and J ends, which lost 3 bases and 2 bases, there was a span of 14 bases. The germline CDR1 and CDR2 sequences are LGHDT and YNNKEL (reference sequence). The CDR3 is 16 residues long. The CDR3 protein is CASSHLTGATGNTIYF. CDR3 nucleotide sequence: TGTGCCAGCAGCCATCTGACAGGCGCGACTGGAAACACCATATATTTT.

The rearrangement uses TRBV2 and TRBJ2-1, with 11 nucleotides matching TRBD1. Germline CDR1 reads SNHLY; CDR2 reads FYNNEI. With V trimmed by 4 bases and J by 6 bases, 2 bases remained unmatched. This CDR3 is built from 14 residues. Here the CDR3 reads CASSVDRGPNEQFF. The DNA of the CDR3 is TGTGCCAGCAGTGTGGACAGGGGGCCCAATGAGCAGTTCTTC. The whole variable domain, filled in from reference TRBV2 and TRBJ2-1, reads EPEVTQTPSHQVTQMGQEVILRCVPISNHLYFYWYRQILGQKVEFLVSFYNNEISEKSEIFDDQFSVERPDGSNFTLKIRSTKLEDSAMYFCASSVDRGPNEQFFGPGTRLTVL.

The V call is TRBV7-3, the J call TRBJ1-6; D gene uncertain. Trimming took 5 bases from V and 5 from J, leaving 10 bases between them. Germline CDR1 is SGHTA and CDR2 is FQGTGA. The CDR3 runs 14 residues. CDR3 in amino acids: CASSAVANNSPLHF. For the CDR3, the DNA is TGTGCCAGCAGCGCGGTGGCGAATAATTCACCCCTCCACTTT.

The V call is TRBV10-3, the J call TRBJ2-1; weak D call: TRBD2 (6 bases). The length of the CDR3 is 19 residues. V gave up 0 bases and J gave up 0 bases, with 18 bases separating them. Germline V gives CDR1 ENHRY, CDR2 SYGVKD. The CDR3 region is CAISESLGLKTSSYNEQFF. In nucleotides, the CDR3 is TGTGCCATCAGTGAGTCGCTGGGTTTGAAGACTAGCTCCTACAATGAGCAGTTCTTC.